The 10 T cell receptor beta chains in this list originate from one sample, sequenced in a study of blood T cells in healthy people across ages. The use of a sample-barcoded 5' primer and a J-beta primer mix characterized a second PCR of about 7 to 12 cycles. TCRdb re-derived calls from the 5' RACE reads in MiXCR, one entry per CDR3 protein. The sample holds 1.6 million or so distinct CDR3 sequences, 30% to 35% seen once. The source material was blood. These receptors were obtained from a woman in her twenties or thirties in good health.

This clonotype showed up just a few times. This rearrangement joins TRBV29-1 to TRBJ1-1; no reliable D call. The CDR3 totals 13 residues. The V gene lost 2 bases and the J gene lost 2 bases, with 9 bases spanning the gap. Germline CDR1 and CDR2: SQVTM and ANQGSEA. CDR3 in amino acids: CSVERQINTEAFF. Written as DNA, the CDR3 is TGCAGCGTTGAAAGGCAGATAAACACTGAAGCTTTCTTT.

This chain connects TRBV4-2 to TRBJ2-7, with D tentatively TRBD2 (5 bases). This CDR3 has 16 residues. Germline CDR1 reads LGHNA; CDR2 reads YNFKEQ. The ends were cut back, 6 bases at V and 0 bases at J, with 18 bases in the middle. This chain's CDR3 is CASSPIRASSSYEQYF. DNA for the CDR3: TGTGCCAGCAGTCCTATCCGGGCTAGCAGCTCCTACGAGCAGTACTTC.

This clonotype has just a few counts. This chain uses TRBV5-1 with TRBJ1-2; 7 nucleotides match TRBD1. This CDR3 spans 15 amino acids. Germline V gives CDR1 SGHRS, CDR2 YFSETQ. J was trimmed by 4 bases and V by 0 bases; bases with no gene match: 6. CDR3: CASSLAGDRTYGYTF. CDR3 coding DNA: TGCGCCAGCAGCTTGGCCGGGGACAGAACCTATGGCTACACCTTC.

The chain couples TRBV7-8 to TRBJ2-1, with D uncertain. Germline CDR1 is SGHVS and CDR2 is FQNEAQ. This CDR3 is 16 amino acids long. V was clipped by 2 bases and J by 13 bases, with 24 bases between them. CDR3 in DNA: TGTGCCAGCAGCTTATTCCAGCCATCCCATAGCAAAGGCCAGTTCTTC. Its protein product is CASSLFQPSHSKGQFF. The variable domain in full, with the rest retrieved from reference TRBV7-8 and TRBJ2-1, is GAGVSQSPRYKVAKRGQDVALRCDPISGHVSLFWYQQALGQGPEFLTYFQNEAQLDKSGLPSDRFFAERPEGSVSTLKIQRTQQEDSAVYLCASSLFQPSHSKGQFFGPGTRLTVL.

This clonotype appeared a few times. This chain connects TRBV4-1 to TRBJ2-5; the D gene is possibly TRBD2 (6 bases). CDR1 is MGHRA and CDR2 is YSYEKL in the germline V gene. Trimming stripped 7 bases from V and 0 bases from J, with 15 bases between. This CDR3 is 15 amino acids long. The CDR3 loop is CASKDHWGDQETQYF. For the CDR3, the DNA is TGCGCCAGCAAGGACCACTGGGGGGACCAAGAGACCCAGTACTTC.

The chain is built from TRBV20-1 and TRBJ2-2; the D gene is possibly TRBD2 (5 bases). Germline V gene lookup returns CDR1 DFQATT and CDR2 SNEGSKA (reference sequence). The CDR3 covers 14 residues. V was trimmed by 6 bases and J by 0 bases, leaving 11 bases between them. The CDR3 here is CSAQGLANTGELFF. CDR3 DNA: TGCAGTGCCCAAGGACTGGCGAACACCGGGGAGCTGTTTTTT.

This clonotype was counted only a few times. The gene calls are TRBV5-1 and TRBJ2-1, with D hard to call. The V and J ends lost 0 bases and 7 bases respectively, with 11 bases between them. Germline V gene data show CDR1 as SGHRS and CDR2 as YFSETQ. This CDR3 is 14 amino acids long. CDR3 amino acids: CASSLGSWTNEQFF. The CDR3 nucleotides read TGCGCCAGCAGCTTGGGGAGTTGGACGAATGAGCAGTTCTTC.

About this clonotype itself: An end of the junction does not agree with germline; a read error may underlie this. This chain connects TRBV7-8 to TRBJ2-3; 7 bases line up with TRBD2. The germline CDR1 and CDR2 sequences are SGHVS and FQNEAQ. The CDR3 length is 14 residues. The CDR3 DNA follows: TGTGCCAGCAGCCCTCAGACTAGCACAGATACGCATTATTTT. Its translation is CASSPQTSTDTHYF. Full variable domain (remainder filled in from reference TRBV7-8 and TRBJ2-3): GAGVSQSPRYKVAKRGQDVALRCDPISGHVSLFWYQQALGQGPEFLTYFQNEAQLDKSGLPSDRFFAERPEGSVSTLKIQRTQQEDSAVYLCASSPQTSTDTHYFGPGTRLTVL.

This sequence joins TRBV27 and TRBJ2-3; perhaps TRBD2 as D (5 bases). CDR1 MNHEY and CDR2 SMNVEV come from the germline V gene (reference sequence). Between the trimmed V and J ends, which lost 6 bases and 2 bases, there was a span of 15 bases. The CDR3 extends over 15 amino acids. The CDR3: CASRLEEVYTDTQYF. The CDR3 DNA follows: TGTGCCAGCAGACTGGAGGAGGTTTACACAGATACGCAGTATTTT.

As to this clonotype: Germline is not matched at one junction end, which may reflect a read error. This chain connects TRBV5-6 to TRBJ2-7; 7 nucleotides align to TRBD2. The CDR3 has 13 residues. Germline CDR1 and CDR2: SGHDT and YYEEEE. In nucleotides, the CDR3 is TGTGCCCGCAGCCCCGGGGGGATAGGGGAGCAGTACTTC. Translating it yields CARSPGGIGEQYF.